These T cell receptor beta chains were read from a single sample in a study of cytomegalovirus exposure and HLA in healthy donors. The assay was immunoSEQ multiplex PCR, and TCRdb's table has in-frame clones only and misses some. The sample carries under 150,000 clones, 55% to 80% recorded once. The sequencing sample was made of PBMCs. The receptor set was obtained from a woman between 40 and 50 years old in good health and CMV-seronegative. The CDR3 runs from the conserved cysteine through the conserved F or W. A D gene is named only where the DNA matches it firmly. Only part of the rows carry a size: once, few, many, or a class if the clone is expanded.

CDR3aa	CDR3nt	v_gene	j_gene	abundance	d_gene
CASSEALQGGLQYF	TGTGCCAGCAGTGAAGCTTTACAGGGTGGACTGCAGTACTTC	TRBV6-1	TRBJ2-7	-	-
CASSARRAYEQYF	TGTGCCAGCAGTGCGAGGCGAGCCTACGAGCAGTACTTC	TRBV6-1	TRBJ2-7	-	-
CASSGQGGNQPQHF	TGTGCCAGCAGCGGACAGGGTGGAAATCAGCCCCAGCATTTT	TRBV6-1	TRBJ1-5	once	TRBD1
CASSTPGENTEAFF	TGTGCCAGCAGCACCCCGGGAGAGAACACTGAAGCTTTCTTT	TRBV21-1	TRBJ1-1	-	-
CASSEGTRNEQFF	TGCGCCAGCAGTGAAGGGACAAGAAATGAGCAGTTCTTC	TRBV10-1	TRBJ2-1	-	-
CASSIIAGTGVSPLHF	TGTGCCAGTAGTATAATAGCCGGGACAGGGGTATCACCCCTCCACTTT	TRBV19	TRBJ1-6	-	TRBD1
CAWSVGGLGSYNSPLHF	TGTGCCTGGAGTGTAGGAGGGTTGGGCTCCTATAATTCACCCCTCCACTTT	TRBV30	TRBJ1-6	-	-
CASSRSGPNAPNTF	TGTGCCAGCAGCCGGAGCGGGCCCAACGCCCCCAACACCTTC	TRBV7-2	TRBJ1-2	-	-
CASGGTGGSSYNEQFF	TGCGCCAGCGGGGGAACGGGGGGGAGCTCCTACAATGAGCAGTTCTTC	TRBV10-2	TRBJ2-1	once	TRBD2
CASSPLDRVGYTF	TGTGCCAGCAGCCCCTTGGACAGGGTAGGCTACACCTTC	TRBV7-2	TRBJ1-2	-	TRBD1